Sequencing of this TCR beta chain was carried out in a study of shared clonotypes between healthy human individuals. Over several immunoSEQ plates, each subset's genomic DNA was distributed in even portions. Original processing notes: Junction-only immunoSEQ sequences carried no quality scores, so filtering differed. TCRdb keeps only in-frame clones here, not all; method: immunoSEQ multiplex PCR. Clonal size and the V and J genes are those of that table, whereas D and trimming came from the DNA. Among about 1 million clones listed, roughly 80% were seen once. CDR1 is SGHNT, CDR2 YYREEE, per germline (reference sequence). Trimming cost V 0 bases and J 1 base, with 10 bases left between them. The CDR3 extends over 15 amino acids.

This receptor was taken from a man aged 18 to 29 in good health. Sequences were obtained from memory CD4+ T cells sorted from blood. Subset meaning: CD45RA-negative fraction. V usage is TRBV5-4 and J usage is TRBJ1-1; no reliable D call. CDR3 sequence (DNA): TGTGCCAGCAGCTTGGCGAAGACCTCGAACACTGAAGCTTTCTTT. Translation gives CASSLAKTSNTEAFF.